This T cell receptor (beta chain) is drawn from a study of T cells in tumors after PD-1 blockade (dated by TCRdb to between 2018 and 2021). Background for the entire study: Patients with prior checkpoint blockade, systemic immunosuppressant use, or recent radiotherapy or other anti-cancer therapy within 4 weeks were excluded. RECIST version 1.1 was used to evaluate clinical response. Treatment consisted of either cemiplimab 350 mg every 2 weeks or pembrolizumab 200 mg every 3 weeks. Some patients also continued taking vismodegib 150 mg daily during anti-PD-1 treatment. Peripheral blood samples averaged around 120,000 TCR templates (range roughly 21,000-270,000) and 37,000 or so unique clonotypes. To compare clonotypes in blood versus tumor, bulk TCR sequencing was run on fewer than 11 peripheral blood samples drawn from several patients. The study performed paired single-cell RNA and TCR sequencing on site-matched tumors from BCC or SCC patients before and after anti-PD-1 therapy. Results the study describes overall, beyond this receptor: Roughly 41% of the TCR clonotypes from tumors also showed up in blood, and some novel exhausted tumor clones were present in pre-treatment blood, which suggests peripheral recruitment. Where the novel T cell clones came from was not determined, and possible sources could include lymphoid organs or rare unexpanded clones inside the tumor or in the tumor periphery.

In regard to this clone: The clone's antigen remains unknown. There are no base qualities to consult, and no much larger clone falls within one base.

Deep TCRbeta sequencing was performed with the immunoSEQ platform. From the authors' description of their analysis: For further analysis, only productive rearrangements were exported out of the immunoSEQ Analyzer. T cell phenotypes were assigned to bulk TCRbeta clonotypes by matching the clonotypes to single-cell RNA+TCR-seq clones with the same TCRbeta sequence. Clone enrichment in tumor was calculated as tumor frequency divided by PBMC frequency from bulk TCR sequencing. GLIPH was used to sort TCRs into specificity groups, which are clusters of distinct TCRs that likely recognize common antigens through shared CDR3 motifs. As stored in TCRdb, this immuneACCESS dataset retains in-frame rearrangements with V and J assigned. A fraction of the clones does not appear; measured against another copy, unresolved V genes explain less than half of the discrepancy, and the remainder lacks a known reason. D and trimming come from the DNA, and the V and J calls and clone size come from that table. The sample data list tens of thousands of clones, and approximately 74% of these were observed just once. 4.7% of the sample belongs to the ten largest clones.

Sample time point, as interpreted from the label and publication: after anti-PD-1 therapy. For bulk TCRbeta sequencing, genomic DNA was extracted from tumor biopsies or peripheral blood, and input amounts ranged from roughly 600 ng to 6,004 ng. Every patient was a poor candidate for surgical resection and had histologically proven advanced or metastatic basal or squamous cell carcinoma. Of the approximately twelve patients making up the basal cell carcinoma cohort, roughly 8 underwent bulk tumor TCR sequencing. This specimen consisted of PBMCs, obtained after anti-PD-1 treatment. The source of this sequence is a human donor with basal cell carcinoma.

The CDR3 loop reads CASSLKGNTEAFF. The nucleotide sequence is TGTGCCAGCAGTTTAAAGGGGAACACTGAAGCTTTCTTT. Recombination linked TRBV12-3 or TRBV12-4 to TRBJ1-1; no D segment can be confidently identified. There are 13 amino acids in the CDR3, from cysteine to phenylalanine inclusive. Just the 39-base CDR3 DNA is kept, in frame starting at base 1. Trimming takes 2 bases from V and 1 base from J, and the germline ends sit 5 bases apart.